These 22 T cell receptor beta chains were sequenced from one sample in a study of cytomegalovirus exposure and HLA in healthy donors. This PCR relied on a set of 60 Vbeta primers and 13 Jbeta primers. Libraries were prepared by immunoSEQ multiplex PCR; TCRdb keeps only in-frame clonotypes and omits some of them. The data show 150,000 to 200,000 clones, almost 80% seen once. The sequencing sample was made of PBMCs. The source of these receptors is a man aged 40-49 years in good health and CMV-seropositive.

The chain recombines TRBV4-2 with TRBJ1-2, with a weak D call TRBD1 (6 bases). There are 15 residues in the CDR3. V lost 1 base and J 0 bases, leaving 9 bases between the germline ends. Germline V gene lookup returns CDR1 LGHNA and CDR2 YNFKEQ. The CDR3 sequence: CASSQARDTNYGYTF. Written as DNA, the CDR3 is TGTGCCAGCAGCCAAGCTCGGGACACTAACTATGGCTACACCTTC.

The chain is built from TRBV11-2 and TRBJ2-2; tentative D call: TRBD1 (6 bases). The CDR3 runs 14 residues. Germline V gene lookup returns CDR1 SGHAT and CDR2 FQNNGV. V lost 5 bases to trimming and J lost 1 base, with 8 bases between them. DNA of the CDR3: TGTGCCAGCAGCCCGACAGGGAACACCGGGGAGCTGTTTTTT. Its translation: CASSPTGNTGELFF.

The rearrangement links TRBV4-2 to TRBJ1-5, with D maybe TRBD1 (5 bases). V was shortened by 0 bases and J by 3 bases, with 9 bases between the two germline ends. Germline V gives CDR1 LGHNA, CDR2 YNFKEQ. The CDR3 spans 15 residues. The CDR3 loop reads CASSQDWGPNQPQHF. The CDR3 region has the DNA TGTGCCAGCAGCCAAGATTGGGGCCCCAATCAGCCCCAGCATTTT.

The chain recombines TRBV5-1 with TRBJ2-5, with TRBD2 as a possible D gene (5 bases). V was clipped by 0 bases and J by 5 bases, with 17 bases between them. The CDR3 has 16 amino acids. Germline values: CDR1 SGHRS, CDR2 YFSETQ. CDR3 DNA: TGCGCCAGCAGCTTGGCCCCGGCGGGCGGCGGGGAGACCCAGTACTTC. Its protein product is CASSLAPAGGGETQYF.

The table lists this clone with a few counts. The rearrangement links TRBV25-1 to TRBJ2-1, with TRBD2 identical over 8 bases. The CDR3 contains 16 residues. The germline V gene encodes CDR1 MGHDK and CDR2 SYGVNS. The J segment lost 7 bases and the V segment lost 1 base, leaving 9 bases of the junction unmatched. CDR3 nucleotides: TGTGCCAGCAGTGAATCGGGACTAGGATTCGGAAATGAGCAGTTCTTC. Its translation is CASSESGLGFGNEQFF.

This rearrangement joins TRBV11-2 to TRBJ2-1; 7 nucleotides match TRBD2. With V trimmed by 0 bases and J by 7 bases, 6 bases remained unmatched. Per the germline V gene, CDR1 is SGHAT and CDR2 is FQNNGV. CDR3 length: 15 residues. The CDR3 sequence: CASSLDGLGSNEQFF. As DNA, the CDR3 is TGTGCCAGCAGCTTAGATGGACTAGGTTCAAATGAGCAGTTCTTC.

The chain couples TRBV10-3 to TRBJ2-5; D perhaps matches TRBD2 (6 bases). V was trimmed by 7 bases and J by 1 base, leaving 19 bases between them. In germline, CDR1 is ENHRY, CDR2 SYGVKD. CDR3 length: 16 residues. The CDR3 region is CAITNQVGGGQETQYF. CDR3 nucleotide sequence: TGTGCCATCACAAATCAGGTGGGAGGAGGCCAAGAGACCCAGTACTTC.

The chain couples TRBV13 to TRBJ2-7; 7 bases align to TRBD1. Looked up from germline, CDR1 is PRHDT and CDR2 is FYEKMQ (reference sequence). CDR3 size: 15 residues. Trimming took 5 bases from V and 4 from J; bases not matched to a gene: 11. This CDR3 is CASSQRGQIQYEQYF. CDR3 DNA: TGTGCCAGCAGCCAAAGGGGACAGATCCAATACGAGCAGTACTTC.

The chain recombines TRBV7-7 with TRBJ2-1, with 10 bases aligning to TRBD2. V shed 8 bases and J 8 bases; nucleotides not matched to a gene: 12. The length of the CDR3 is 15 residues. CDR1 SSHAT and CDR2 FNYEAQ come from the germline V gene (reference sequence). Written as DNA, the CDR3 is TGTGCCAGCTCCCGGGGGGGACTAGCGTTAGATGAGCAGTTCTTC. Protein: CASSRGGLALDEQFF.

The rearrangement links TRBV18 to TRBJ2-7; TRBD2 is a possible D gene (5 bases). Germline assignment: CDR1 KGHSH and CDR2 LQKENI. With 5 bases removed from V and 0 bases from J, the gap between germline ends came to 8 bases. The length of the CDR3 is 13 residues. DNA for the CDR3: TGTGCCAGCTCATCCGGGGACTCCTACGAGCAGTACTTC. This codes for CASSSGDSYEQYF.

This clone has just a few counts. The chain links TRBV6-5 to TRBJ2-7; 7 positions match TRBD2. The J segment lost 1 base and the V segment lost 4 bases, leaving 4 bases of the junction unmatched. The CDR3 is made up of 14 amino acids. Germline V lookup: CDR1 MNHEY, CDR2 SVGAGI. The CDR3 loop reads CASSSGLLSYEQYF. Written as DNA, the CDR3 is TGTGCCAGCAGTTCGGGACTACTGTCCTACGAGCAGTACTTC.

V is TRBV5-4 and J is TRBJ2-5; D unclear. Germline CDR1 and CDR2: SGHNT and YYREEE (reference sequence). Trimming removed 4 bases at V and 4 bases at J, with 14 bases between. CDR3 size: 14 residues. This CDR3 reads CASSIPGTPETQYF. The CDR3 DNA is TGTGCCAGCAGCATACCAGGTACACCAGAGACCCAGTACTTC.

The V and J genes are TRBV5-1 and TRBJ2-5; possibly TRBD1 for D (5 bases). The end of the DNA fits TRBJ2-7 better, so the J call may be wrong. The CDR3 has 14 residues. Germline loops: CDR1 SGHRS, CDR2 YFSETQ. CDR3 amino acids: CASSFGPQGGEQYF. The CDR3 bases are TGCGCCAGCAGCTTTGGGCCCCAGGGTGGCGAGCAGTACTTC.

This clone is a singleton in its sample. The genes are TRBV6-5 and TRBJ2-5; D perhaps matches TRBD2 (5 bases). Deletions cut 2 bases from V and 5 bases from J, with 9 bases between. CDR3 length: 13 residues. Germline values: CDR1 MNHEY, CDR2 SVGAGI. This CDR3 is CASSYVGVETQYF. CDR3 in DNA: TGTGCCAGCAGTTACGTGGGAGTGGAGACCCAGTACTTC.

CDR3 sequence: CASSRPGTVYNEQFF. The CDR3 DNA follows: TGTGCCAGCTCACGTCCCGGGACAGTTTACAATGAGCAGTTCTTC. J is TRBJ2-1 and V is TRBV18; 7 bases align to TRBD1. The CDR3 is 15 amino acids. The V and J ends lost 4 bases and 4 bases, in that order; junction bases with no gene match: 7. The V gene's germline CDR1 is KGHSH and CDR2 LQKENI.

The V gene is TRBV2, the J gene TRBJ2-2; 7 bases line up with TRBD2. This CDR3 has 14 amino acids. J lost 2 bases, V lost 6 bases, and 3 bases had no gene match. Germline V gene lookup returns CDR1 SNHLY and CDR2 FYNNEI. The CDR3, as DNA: TGTGCCAGCAGCCTAGCGGAAAACACCGGGGAGCTGTTTTTT. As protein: CASSLAENTGELFF.

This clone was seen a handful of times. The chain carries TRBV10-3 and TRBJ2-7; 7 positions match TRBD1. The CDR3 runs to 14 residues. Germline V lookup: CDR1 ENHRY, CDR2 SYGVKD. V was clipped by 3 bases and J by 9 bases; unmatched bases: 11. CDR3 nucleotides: TGTGCCATCAGTGATGGGACAGCGCACCGAGGGCAGTACTTC. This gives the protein CAISDGTAHRGQYF.

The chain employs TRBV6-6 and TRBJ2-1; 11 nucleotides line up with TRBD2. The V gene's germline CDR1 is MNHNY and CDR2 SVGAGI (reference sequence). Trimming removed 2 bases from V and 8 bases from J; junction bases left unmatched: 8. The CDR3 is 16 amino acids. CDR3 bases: TGTGCCAGCAGTTACATAGCGGGAGGGGTCTGGGATGAGCAGTTCTTC. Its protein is CASSYIAGGVWDEQFF.

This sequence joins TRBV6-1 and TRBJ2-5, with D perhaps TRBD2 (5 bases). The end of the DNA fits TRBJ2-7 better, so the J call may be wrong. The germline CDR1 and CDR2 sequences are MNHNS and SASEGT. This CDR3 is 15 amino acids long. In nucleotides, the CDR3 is TGTGCCAGCAGTTTCGAGGGAGTGAACTCCTACGAGCAGTACTTC. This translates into CASSFEGVNSYEQYF.

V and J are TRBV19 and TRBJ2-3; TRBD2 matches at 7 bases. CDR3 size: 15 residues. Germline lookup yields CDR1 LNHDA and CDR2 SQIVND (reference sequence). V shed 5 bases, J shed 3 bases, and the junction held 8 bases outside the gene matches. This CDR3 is CASSPLSGMTDTQYF. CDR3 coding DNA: TGTGCCAGTAGTCCCCTGAGCGGGATGACAGATACGCAGTATTTT.

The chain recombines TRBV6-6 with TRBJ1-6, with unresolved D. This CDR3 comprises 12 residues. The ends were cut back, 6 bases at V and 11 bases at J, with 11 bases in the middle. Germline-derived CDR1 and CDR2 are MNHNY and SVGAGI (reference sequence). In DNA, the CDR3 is TGTGCCAGCAGAAACCCTGAGACACCCCTCCACTTT. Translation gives CASRNPETPLHF.

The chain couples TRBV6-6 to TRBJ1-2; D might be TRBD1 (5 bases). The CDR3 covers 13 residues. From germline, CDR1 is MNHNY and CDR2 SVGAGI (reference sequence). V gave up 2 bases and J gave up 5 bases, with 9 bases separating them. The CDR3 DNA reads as TGTGCCAGCAGTTACGACAGCCTATATGGCTACACCTTC. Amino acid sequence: CASSYDSLYGYTF.